Below, 24 T cell receptor beta chains from the same sample are listed, as sequenced in a study of T cells after yellow fever vaccination. MiXCR, applied by TCRdb to the 5' RACE reads, yields one record per CDR3 protein. This sample yields approximately 250,000 distinct CDR3 sequences, of which around 4.9% are seen a single time; approximately 3.5% belongs to the top ten. The sample consisted of CD4+ T cells sorted from PBMCs, taken on the day of the yellow fever booster vaccination. These receptors were taken from a man aged 18 to 30 who received the YFV17D yellow fever vaccine.

This clonotype was found a few times. J is TRBJ2-1 and V is TRBV10-3; D not resolved. The germline V gene encodes CDR1 ENHRY and CDR2 SYGVKD. V lost 8 bases, J lost 10 bases, and 18 bases lay in between. The CDR3 runs 13 residues. CDR3 nucleotide sequence: TGTGCCATCGGCACCCGGGCCCCTGGGGAGCAGTTCTTC. This encodes CAIGTRAPGEQFF.

This clonotype showed up just a few times. Here the CDR3 reads CSARLSSYEQYF. In nucleotides, the CDR3 is TGCAGTGCTAGGTTGAGCTCCTACGAGCAGTACTTC. The chain is built from TRBV20-1 and TRBJ2-7; D is uncertain. The CDR3 sequence is 12 residues long. Trimming took 3 bases from V and 0 from J, leaving 6 bases between them. CDR1 and CDR2 from the germline V gene are DFQATT and SNEGSKA (reference sequence).

The chain employs TRBV29-1 and TRBJ1-1; possible D gene TRBD1, 5 bases. The CDR3 loop spans 13 amino acids. V lost 8 bases and J lost 5, with 18 bases in between. The germline CDR1 and CDR2 sequences are SQVTM and ANQGSEA. The DNA for the CDR3 is TGCAGCCCCCAAAGGTCAGGGCAGACTGAAGCTTTCTTT. It yields the protein CSPQRSGQTEAFF.

In this sample, this clonotype turned up many times. The rearrangement uses TRBV28 and TRBJ2-1; D remains unclear. There are 15 residues in the CDR3. Trimming pared 5 bases from V and 1 base from J, leaving 12 bases between. The germline V gene has CDR1 MDHEN and CDR2 SYDVKM. The chain's CDR3 is CASSPSGLSYNEQFF. The CDR3, as DNA: TGTGCCAGCAGTCCGAGTGGGCTGTCCTACAATGAGCAGTTCTTC. The full variable domain, its missing parts supplied by reference TRBV28 and TRBJ2-1, is DVKVTQSSRYLVKRTGEKVFLECVQDMDHENMFWYRQDPGLGLRLIYFSYDVKMKEKGDIPEGYSVSREKKERFSLILESASTNQTSMYLCASSPSGLSYNEQFFGPGTRLTVL.

The chain links TRBV4-1 to TRBJ1-5; 8 bases align to TRBD1. From germline, CDR1 is MGHRA and CDR2 YSYEKL. J lost 2 bases, V lost 4 bases, and 4 bases had no gene match. CDR3 length: 15 amino acids. CDR3 sequence: CASSRLTGGNQPQHF. CDR3 nucleotides: TGCGCCAGCAGCCGCCTGACAGGGGGCAATCAGCCCCAGCATTTT.

The rearrangement uses TRBV29-1 and TRBJ2-7, with 12 nucleotides matching TRBD1. CDR1 is SQVTM, CDR2 ANQGSEA, per germline. V was clipped by 7 bases and J by 9 bases; unmatched bases: 7. The CDR3 covers 12 residues. CDR3 bases: TGCAGCGCCGCCGGGACAGGGGGCGCGCAGTACGTC. Translating it yields CSAAGTGGAQYV.

The table lists this clonotype with a few counts. The genes are TRBV20-1 and TRBJ1-1; 8 positions match TRBD1. The CDR3 loop spans 14 amino acids. Germline assignment: CDR1 DFQATT and CDR2 SNEGSKA (reference sequence). The junction had 7 bases not matched to a gene; V was cut back by 0 bases and J by 7 bases. As DNA, the CDR3 is TGCAGTGCTAGAGATCCGCAGGGGGCGGATGAAGCTTTCTTT. Translation: CSARDPQGADEAFF.

This sequence joins TRBV7-2 and TRBJ1-5; D uncertain. Per germline, CDR1 SGHTA and CDR2 FQGNSA. This CDR3 has 13 amino acids. Trimming took 6 bases from V and 0 from J, leaving 6 bases between them. This chain's CDR3 is CASRGNSNQPQHF. The CDR3, as DNA: TGTGCCAGCAGGGGCAATAGCAATCAGCCCCAGCATTTT.

This chain joins TRBV27 and TRBJ2-4, with a weak D call TRBD1 (6 bases). Germline V gives CDR1 MNHEY, CDR2 SMNVEV (reference sequence). Trimming took 8 bases from V and 8 from J, leaving 16 bases between them. This CDR3 comprises 13 residues. The CDR3 here is CASHPGAGDIQYF. The CDR3, as DNA: TGTGCCAGCCACCCAGGGGCTGGGGACATTCAGTACTTC.

The chain joins TRBV18 to TRBJ1-1; a possible D gene is TRBD1 (6 bases). V lost 2 bases to trimming and J lost 0 bases, with 16 bases between them. The CDR3 spans 17 residues. Germline V lookup: CDR1 KGHSH, CDR2 LQKENI. CDR3 sequence: CASSPTLGGRVNTEAFF. The DNA for the CDR3 is TGTGCCAGCTCACCAACCTTGGGGGGGCGGGTGAACACTGAAGCTTTCTTT. The whole variable domain, filled in from reference TRBV18 and TRBJ1-1, reads NAGVMQNPRHLVRRRGQEARLRCSPMKGHSHVYWYRQLPEEGLKFMVYLQKENIIDESGMPKERFSAEFPKEGPSILRIQQVVRGDSAAYFCASSPTLGGRVNTEAFFGQGTRLTVV.

This clonotype was seen at least ten times. The gene calls are TRBV20-1 and TRBJ2-5, with D perhaps given as TRBD1 or TRBD2 (5 bases each). Trimming took 6 bases from V and 2 from J, leaving 19 bases between them. Germline CDR1 reads DFQATT; CDR2 reads SNEGSKA (reference sequence). The CDR3 runs 15 residues. The CDR3 spells CSARKPGARQETQYF. For the CDR3, the DNA is TGCAGTGCACGCAAACCCGGGGCTCGACAAGAGACCCAGTACTTC.

This clonotype was observed a few times. Written as DNA, the CDR3 is TGCGCCAGCAGCCAAGATGGGACCCAAGAGACCCAGTACTTC. Amino acid sequence: CASSQDGTQETQYF. The rearrangement uses TRBV4-1 and TRBJ2-5; TRBD1 or TRBD2 may be the D gene (5 bases each). This CDR3 region has 14 residues. With 0 bases removed from V and 1 base from J, the gap between germline ends came to 6 bases. The germline CDR1 and CDR2 sequences are MGHRA and YSYEKL.

This clonotype was recorded many times. V and J are TRBV19 and TRBJ1-1; the D is unclear. Germline V gene sequence: CDR1 LNHDA, CDR2 SQIVND (reference sequence). The V and J ends lost 1 base and 3 bases respectively, with 9 bases between them. This CDR3 contains 14 residues. The CDR3 DNA sequence: TGTGCCAGTAGTATAGGGGGTAGAGACACTGAAGCTTTCTTT. Translated, it gives CASSIGGRDTEAFF.

This clonotype was observed many times. V is TRBV12-3 or TRBV12-4 and J is TRBJ2-1; 8 positions match TRBD2. This CDR3 is 12 amino acids long. V lost 6 bases, J lost 13 bases, and 8 bases stayed unmatched. The CDR3 here is CASSPTSGNQFF. The CDR3 DNA reads as TGTGCCAGCAGCCCTACTAGCGGAAATCAGTTCTTC.

This clonotype has just a few counts. The CDR3 loop is CASSWTGTRVSGANVLTF. The CDR3 nucleotides are TGTGCCAGCAGCTGGACCGGGACCCGCGTTTCTGGGGCCAACGTCCTGACTTTC. The chain carries TRBV5-5 and TRBJ2-6, with D tentatively TRBD1 or TRBD2 (5 bases each). Trimming took off 3 bases at V and 1 base at J, with 17 bases between the two ends. From germline, CDR1 is SGHKS and CDR2 YYEKEE (reference sequence). CDR3 size: 18 residues.

This chain connects TRBV12-3 or TRBV12-4 to TRBJ1-5; possible D gene TRBD1, 6 bases. The CDR3 has 14 amino acids. Trimming took 6 bases from V and 0 from J, leaving 9 bases between them. The CDR3 sequence is CASRRTASNQPQHF. The CDR3 DNA reads TGTGCCAGCAGGCGGACAGCTAGCAATCAGCCCCAGCATTTT.

The chain has TRBV20-1 and TRBJ1-1; unclear D gene. The CDR3 covers 12 residues. CDR1 is DFQATT, CDR2 SNEGSKA, per germline (reference sequence). The V end lost 3 bases, the J end lost 2 bases, and 7 bases lay between the germline ends. CDR3 DNA sequence: TGCAGTGCTAGCGCACCTAACACTGAAGCTTTCTTT. Translating it yields CSASAPNTEAFF.

V gene TRBV12-3 or TRBV12-4 combines with J gene TRBJ2-1; the match to TRBD2 covers 11 bases. There are 15 residues in the CDR3. The V gene end was trimmed by 2 bases and the J gene end by 4 bases; junction bases not matched to a gene: 1. The CDR3 DNA is TGTGCCAGCAGTTTACGGACTAGCGGGTACAATGAGCAGTTCTTC. Translated, it gives CASSLRTSGYNEQFF.

This clonotype was observed a few times. The conserved phenylalanine or tryptophan normally closing the CDR3 is absent here, so this likely arose from a read error. The DNA is omitted, as the CDR3 cannot be located on it reliably, and the CDR3 follows TCRdb's listing. The chain couples TRBV21-1 to TRBJ2-5; the table's D gene call, TRBD1, was not cross checked with the DNA. TRBV21-1 has pseudogene status. The CDR3 spans 9 amino acids, including both terminal residues. This chain's CDR3 is CASSNGQGQ.

This chain links TRBV5-1 with TRBJ2-3; perhaps D is TRBD1 or TRBD2 (5 bases each). V shed 3 bases and J shed 1 base, with 18 bases lying between them. CDR1 and CDR2 from the germline V gene are SGHRS and YFSETQ. The CDR3 consists of 17 residues. The CDR3 DNA reads TGCGCCAGCAGCTCCGGGCCCGAAAGAGGGGGCACAGATACGCAGTATTTT. It codes for CASSSGPERGGTDTQYF.

This clonotype occurred a few times. This chain uses TRBV5-1 with TRBJ1-4; the D is unclear. This CDR3 has 15 residues. Germline V lookup: CDR1 SGHRS, CDR2 YFSETQ. V lost 0 bases to trimming and J lost 0 bases, with 6 bases between them. The CDR3 here is CASSLGGTTNEKLFF. The CDR3 region has the DNA TGCGCCAGCAGCTTGGGCGGGACAACTAATGAAAAACTGTTTTTT. Supplemented by reference TRBV5-1 and TRBJ1-4, the full variable domain reads KAGVTQTPRYLIKTRGQQVTLSCSPISGHRSVSWYQQTPGQGLQFLFEYFSETQRNKGNFPGRFSGRQFSNSRSEMNVSTLELGDSALYLCASSLGGTTNEKLFFGSGTQLSVL.

This clonotype has a count of ten or more. This rearrangement joins TRBV18 to TRBJ2-1; 9 positions match TRBD2. This CDR3 region has 15 residues. Germline CDR1 KGHSH, CDR2 LQKENI. J gave up 5 bases and V 4 bases, and 6 bases lay outside the gene matches. CDR3 sequence: CASSRASGVNNEQFF. The CDR3 DNA reads as TGTGCCAGCTCACGAGCTAGCGGGGTAAACAATGAGCAGTTCTTC.

The table lists this clonotype with a few counts. CDR3 bases: TGTGCCAGCAGCTTTCGGTGGGAGGACACAGATACGCAGTATTTT. It encodes CASSFRWEDTDTQYF. The genes are TRBV7-2 and TRBJ2-3; D may be TRBD2 (6 bases). Trimming removed 3 bases at V and 2 bases at J, with 12 bases between. The CDR3 extends over 15 amino acids. Per the germline V gene, CDR1 is SGHTA and CDR2 is FQGNSA.

This clonotype was counted only a few times. The V and J genes are TRBV6-2 or TRBV6-3 and TRBJ1-6; D gene unclear. V lost 3 bases and J lost 9, with 3 bases in between. The CDR3 has 11 residues. CDR1 is MNHEY and CDR2 is SVGEGT in the germline V gene. In nucleotides, the CDR3 is TGTGCCAGCAGTTATTCTTCACCCCTCCACTTT. Encoded protein: CASSYSSPLHF.